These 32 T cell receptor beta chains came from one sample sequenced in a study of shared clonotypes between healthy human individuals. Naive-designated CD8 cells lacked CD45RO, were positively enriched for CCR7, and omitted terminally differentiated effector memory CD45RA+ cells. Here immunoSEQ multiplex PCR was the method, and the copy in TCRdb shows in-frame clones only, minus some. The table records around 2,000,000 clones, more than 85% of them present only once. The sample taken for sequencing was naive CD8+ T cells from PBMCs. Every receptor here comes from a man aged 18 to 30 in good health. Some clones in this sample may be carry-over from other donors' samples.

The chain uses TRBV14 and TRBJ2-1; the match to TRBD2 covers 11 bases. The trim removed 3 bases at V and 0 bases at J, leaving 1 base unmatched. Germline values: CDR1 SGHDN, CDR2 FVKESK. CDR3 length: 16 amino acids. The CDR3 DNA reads TGTGCCAGCAGCCATAGCGGGAGGGCCTCCTACAATGAGCAGTTCTTC. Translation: CASSHSGRASYNEQFF.

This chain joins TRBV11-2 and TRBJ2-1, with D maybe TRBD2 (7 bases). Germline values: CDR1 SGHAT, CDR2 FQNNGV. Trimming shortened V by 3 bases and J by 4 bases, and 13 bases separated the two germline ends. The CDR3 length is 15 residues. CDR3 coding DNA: TGTGCCAGCAGCTTTTGGGGGGGCGAATACAATGAGCAGTTCTTC. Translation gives CASSFWGGEYNEQFF.

CDR3 residues: CASSFEGLAGVEQYF. The CDR3 DNA reads as TGTGCCAGCAGCTTCGAGGGACTAGCGGGAGTCGAGCAGTACTTC. This sequence joins TRBV11-2 and TRBJ2-7; 14 bases fit TRBD2. Per germline, CDR1 SGHAT and CDR2 FQNNGV. Trimming removed 3 bases from V and 6 bases from J; junction bases left unmatched: 4. The CDR3 is made up of 15 amino acids.

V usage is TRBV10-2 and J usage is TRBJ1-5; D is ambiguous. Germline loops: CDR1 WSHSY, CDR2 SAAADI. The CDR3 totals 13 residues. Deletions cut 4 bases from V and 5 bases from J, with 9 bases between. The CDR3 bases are TGCGCCAGCAGTGGGATGAGAGATCAGCCCCAGCATTTT. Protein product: CASSGMRDQPQHF.

CDR3 amino acids: CASSQEQNYEQYF. The CDR3 bases are TGCGCCAGCAGCCAAGAACAAAACTACGAGCAGTACTTC. The chain carries TRBV4-3 and TRBJ2-7; D gene unclear. The ends were cut back, 0 bases at V and 3 bases at J, with 6 bases in the middle. The length of the CDR3 is 13 residues. Germline V gene data show CDR1 as LGHNA and CDR2 as YSLEER.

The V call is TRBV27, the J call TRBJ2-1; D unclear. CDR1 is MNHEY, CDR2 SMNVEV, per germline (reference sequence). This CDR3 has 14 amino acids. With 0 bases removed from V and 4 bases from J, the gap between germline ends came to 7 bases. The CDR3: CASSLSIRYNEQFF. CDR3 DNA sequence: TGTGCCAGCAGTTTATCGATCCGGTACAATGAGCAGTTCTTC.

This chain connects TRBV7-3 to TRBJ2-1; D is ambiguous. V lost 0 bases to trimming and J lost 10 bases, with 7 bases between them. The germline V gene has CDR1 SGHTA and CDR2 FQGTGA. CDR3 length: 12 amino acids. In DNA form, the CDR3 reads TGTGCCAGCAGCTTAACCCGAAACGAGCAGTTCTTC. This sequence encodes CASSLTRNEQFF.

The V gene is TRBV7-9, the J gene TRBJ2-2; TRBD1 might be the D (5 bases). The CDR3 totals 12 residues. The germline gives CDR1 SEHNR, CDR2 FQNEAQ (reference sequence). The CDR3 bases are TGTGCTCAGGACAAAAACACCGGGGAGCTGTTTTTT. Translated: CAQDKNTGELFF. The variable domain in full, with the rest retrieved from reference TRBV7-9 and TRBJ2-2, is DTGVSQNPRHKITKRGQNVTFRCDPISEHNRLYWYRQTLGQGPEFLTYFQNEAQLEKSRLLSDRFSAERPKGSFSTLEIQRTEQGDSAMYLCAQDKNTGELFFGEGSRLTVL.

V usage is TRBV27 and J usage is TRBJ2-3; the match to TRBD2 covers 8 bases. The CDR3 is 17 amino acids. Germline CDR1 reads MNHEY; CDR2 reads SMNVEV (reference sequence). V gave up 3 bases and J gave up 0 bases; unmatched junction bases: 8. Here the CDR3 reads CASSFLVAGPSTDTQYF. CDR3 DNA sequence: TGTGCCAGCAGTTTTTTGGTAGCGGGACCTAGCACAGATACGCAGTATTTT.

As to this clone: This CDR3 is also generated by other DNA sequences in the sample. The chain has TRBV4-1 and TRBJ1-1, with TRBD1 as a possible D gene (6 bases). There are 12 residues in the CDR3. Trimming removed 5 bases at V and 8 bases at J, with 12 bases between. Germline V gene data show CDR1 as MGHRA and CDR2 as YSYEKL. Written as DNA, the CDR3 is TGCGCCAGCAGCTTACAGGGTGGGGAAGCTTTCTTT. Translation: CASSLQGGEAFF.

The CDR3 here is CASRGPGPIYGYTF. The CDR3 DNA reads as TGTGCCAGTAGGGGGCCAGGGCCCATCTATGGCTACACCTTC. The chain combines TRBV19 with TRBJ1-2, with a tentative D call TRBD1 (5 bases). The CDR3 length is 14 residues. Germline V lookup: CDR1 LNHDA, CDR2 SQIVND (reference sequence). The V end was cut by 6 bases, the J end by 4 bases, with 15 bases between.

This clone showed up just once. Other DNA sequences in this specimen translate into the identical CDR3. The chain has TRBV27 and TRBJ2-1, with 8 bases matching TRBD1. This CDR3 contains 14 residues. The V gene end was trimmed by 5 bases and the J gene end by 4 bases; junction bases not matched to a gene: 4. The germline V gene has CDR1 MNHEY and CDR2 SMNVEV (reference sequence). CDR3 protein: CASSPRQGYNEQFF. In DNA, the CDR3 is TGTGCCAGCAGTCCCCGACAGGGGTACAATGAGCAGTTCTTC.

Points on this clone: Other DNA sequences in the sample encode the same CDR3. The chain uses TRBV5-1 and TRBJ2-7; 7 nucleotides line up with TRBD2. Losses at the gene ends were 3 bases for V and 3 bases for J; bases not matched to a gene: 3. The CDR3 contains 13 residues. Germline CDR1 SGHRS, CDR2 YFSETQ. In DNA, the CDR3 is TGCGCCAGCAGCTGGGGGGAGGGCTACGAGCAGTACTTC. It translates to CASSWGEGYEQYF.

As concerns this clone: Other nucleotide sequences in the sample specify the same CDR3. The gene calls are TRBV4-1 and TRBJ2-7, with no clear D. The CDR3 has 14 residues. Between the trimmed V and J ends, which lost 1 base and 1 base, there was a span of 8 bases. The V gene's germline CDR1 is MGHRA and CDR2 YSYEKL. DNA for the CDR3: TGCGCCAGCAGCCAAGGTGACCGTTCCTACGAGCAGTACTTC. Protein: CASSQGDRSYEQYF.

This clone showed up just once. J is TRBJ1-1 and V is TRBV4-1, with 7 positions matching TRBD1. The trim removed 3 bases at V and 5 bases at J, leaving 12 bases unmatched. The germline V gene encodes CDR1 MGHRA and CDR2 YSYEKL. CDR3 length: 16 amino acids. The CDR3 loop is CASSHPTDRAGTEAFF. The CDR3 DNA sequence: TGCGCCAGCAGCCACCCCACCGACAGGGCTGGGACTGAAGCTTTCTTT.

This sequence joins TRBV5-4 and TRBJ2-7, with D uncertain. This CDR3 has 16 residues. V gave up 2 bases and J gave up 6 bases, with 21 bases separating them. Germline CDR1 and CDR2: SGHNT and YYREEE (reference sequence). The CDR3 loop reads CASSFGVKPWPGEQYF. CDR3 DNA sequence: TGTGCCAGCAGCTTTGGGGTGAAGCCCTGGCCCGGCGAGCAGTACTTC. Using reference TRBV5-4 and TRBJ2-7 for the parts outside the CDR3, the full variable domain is ETGVTQSPTHLIKTRGQQVTLRCSSQSGHNTVSWYQQALGQGPQFIFQYYREEENGRGNFPPRFSGLQFPNYSSELNVNALELDDSALYLCASSFGVKPWPGEQYFGPGTRLTVT.

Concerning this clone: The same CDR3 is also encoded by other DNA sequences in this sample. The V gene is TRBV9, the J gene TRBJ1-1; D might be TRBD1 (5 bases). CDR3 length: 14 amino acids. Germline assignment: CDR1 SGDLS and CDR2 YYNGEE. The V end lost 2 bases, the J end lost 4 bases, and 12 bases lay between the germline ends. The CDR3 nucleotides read TGTGCCAGCAGCGTGGGGGGTGGAGGCACTGAAGCTTTCTTT. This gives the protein CASSVGGGGTEAFF. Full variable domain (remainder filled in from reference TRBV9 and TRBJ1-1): DSGVTQTPKHLITATGQRVTLRCSPRSGDLSVYWYQQSLDQGLQFLIQYYNGEERAKGNILERFSAQQFPDLHSELNLSSLELGDSALYFCASSVGGGGTEAFFGQGTRLTVV.

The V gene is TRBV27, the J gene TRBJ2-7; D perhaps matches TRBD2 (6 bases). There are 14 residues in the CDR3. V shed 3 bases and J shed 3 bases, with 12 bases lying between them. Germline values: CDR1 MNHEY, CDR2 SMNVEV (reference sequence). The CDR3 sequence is CASSFAGSVYEQYF. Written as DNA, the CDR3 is TGTGCCAGCAGTTTTGCCGGGAGCGTCTACGAGCAGTACTTC.

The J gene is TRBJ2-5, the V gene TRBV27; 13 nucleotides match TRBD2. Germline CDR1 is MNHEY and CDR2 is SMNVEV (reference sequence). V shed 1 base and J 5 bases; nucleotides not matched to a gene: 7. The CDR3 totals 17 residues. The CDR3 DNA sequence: TGTGCCAGCAGTTTATTAGGACTAGCGGGAGTAAAGGAGACCCAGTACTTC. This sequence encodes CASSLLGLAGVKETQYF.

CDR3 loop: CASSSSPRAYYEQYF. CDR3 nucleotides: TGTGCCAGCAGTTCCAGCCCCAGGGCCTACTACGAGCAGTACTTC. The genes are TRBV28 and TRBJ2-7, with D possibly being TRBD1 (5 bases). Trimming removed 4 bases from V and 3 bases from J, with 16 bases in between. The length of the CDR3 is 15 residues. Germline V gene data show CDR1 as MDHEN and CDR2 as SYDVKM.

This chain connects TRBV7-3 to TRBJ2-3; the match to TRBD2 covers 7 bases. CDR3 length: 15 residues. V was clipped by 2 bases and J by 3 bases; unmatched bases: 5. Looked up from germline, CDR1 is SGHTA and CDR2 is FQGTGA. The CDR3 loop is CASSLLREPTDTQYF. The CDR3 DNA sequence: TGTGCCAGCAGCTTATTGCGGGAGCCTACAGATACGCAGTATTTT.

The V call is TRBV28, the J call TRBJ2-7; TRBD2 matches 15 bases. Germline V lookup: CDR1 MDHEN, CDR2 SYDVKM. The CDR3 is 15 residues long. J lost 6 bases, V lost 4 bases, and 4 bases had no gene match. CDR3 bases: TGTGCCAGCAGTTGGGGACTAGCGGGAGGCGGCGAGCAGTACTTC. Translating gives CASSWGLAGGGEQYF.

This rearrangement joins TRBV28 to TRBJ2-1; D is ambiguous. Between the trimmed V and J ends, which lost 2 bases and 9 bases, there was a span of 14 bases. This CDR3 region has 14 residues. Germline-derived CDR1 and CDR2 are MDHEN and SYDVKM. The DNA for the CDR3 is TGTGCCAGCAGTTTAGTAACAGCAAAAGGTGAGCAGTTCTTC. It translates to CASSLVTAKGEQFF.

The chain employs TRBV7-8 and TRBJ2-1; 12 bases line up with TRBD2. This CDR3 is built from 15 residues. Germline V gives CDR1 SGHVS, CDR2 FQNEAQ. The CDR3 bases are TGTTCGTCGACTAGCGGGAGTAGCCCCTACAATGAGCAGTTCTTC. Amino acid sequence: CSSTSGSSPYNEQFF.

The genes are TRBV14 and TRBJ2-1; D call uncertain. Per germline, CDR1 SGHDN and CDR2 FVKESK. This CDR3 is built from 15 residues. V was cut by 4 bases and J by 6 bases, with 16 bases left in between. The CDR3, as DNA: TGTGCCAGCAGCCCGCTACAGAATAGGATCAATGAGCAGTTCTTC. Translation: CASSPLQNRINEQFF.

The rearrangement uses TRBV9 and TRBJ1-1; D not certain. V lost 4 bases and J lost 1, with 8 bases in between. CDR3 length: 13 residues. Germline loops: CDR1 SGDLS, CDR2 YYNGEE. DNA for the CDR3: TGTGCCAGCAGCCACCTCGCGAACACTGAAGCTTTCTTT. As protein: CASSHLANTEAFF.

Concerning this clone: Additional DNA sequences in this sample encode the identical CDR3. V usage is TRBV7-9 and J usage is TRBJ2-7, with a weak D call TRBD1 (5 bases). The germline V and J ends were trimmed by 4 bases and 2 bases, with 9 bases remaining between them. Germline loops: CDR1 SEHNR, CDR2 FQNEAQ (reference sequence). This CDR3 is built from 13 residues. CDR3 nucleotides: TGTGCCAGCAGCTCCGCAGGGCCCTACGAGCAGTACTTC. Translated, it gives CASSSAGPYEQYF.

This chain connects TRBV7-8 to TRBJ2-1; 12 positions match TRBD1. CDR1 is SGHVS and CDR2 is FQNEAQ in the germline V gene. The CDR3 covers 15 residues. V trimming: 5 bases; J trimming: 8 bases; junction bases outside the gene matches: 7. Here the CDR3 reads CASSAGTGGWDEQFF. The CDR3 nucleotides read TGTGCCAGCAGCGCTGGGACAGGGGGCTGGGATGAGCAGTTCTTC.

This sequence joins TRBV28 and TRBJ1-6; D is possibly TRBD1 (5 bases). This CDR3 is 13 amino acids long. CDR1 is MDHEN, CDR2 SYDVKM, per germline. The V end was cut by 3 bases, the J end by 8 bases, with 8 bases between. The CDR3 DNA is TGTGCCAGCAGTTTTGGGGGGGATTCACCCCTCCACTTT. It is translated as CASSFGGDSPLHF.

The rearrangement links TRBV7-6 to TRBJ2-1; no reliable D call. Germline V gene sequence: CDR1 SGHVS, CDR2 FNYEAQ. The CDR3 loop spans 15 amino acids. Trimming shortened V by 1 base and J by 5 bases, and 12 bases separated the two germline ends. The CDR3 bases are TGTGCCAGCAGCTTAGAAGGCCGGTGGGACAATGAGCAGTTCTTC. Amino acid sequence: CASSLEGRWDNEQFF.

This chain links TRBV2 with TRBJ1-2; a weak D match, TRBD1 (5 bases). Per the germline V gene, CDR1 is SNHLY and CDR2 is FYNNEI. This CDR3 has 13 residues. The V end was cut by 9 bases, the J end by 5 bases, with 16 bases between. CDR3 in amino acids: CARLSDTTYGYTF. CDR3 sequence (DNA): TGTGCCAGACTTTCGGACACCACTTATGGCTACACCTTC.

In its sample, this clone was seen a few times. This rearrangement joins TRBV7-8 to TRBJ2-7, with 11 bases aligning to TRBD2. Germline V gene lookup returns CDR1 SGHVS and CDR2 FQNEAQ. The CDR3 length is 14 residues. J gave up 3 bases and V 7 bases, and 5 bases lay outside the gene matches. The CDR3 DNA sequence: TGTGCCAGCAACCTAGCGGGAGGTCTCTACGAGCAGTACTTC. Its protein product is CASNLAGGLYEQYF.